A selection of T cell receptor beta chains follows, all from one sample in a study of T cell responses to AZD1222 COVID-19 vaccine. Libraries were prepared by immunoSEQ multiplex PCR; TCRdb keeps only in-frame clonotypes and omits some of them. This sample has 60,000 to 100,000 clones, with roughly 87% found just once. Here the sequenced sample was peripheral blood, taken on day 0 of AZD1222 vaccination. Every receptor here comes from an adult in good health. Each CDR3 is given with its conserved first and last residue. Each record gives: clone size, J gene, V gene, D gene, CDR3 length, CDR3 protein, CDR3 DNA. D genes are given only for firm matches. Part of the rows lack a size; the others show once, few, many or a class for expanded clones.

clone_size: NA
j_call: TRBJ2-7
v_call: TRBV15
d_call: TRBD2
cdr3_length: 14
cdr3_aa: CATGGRREKREQYF
cdr3_nt: TGTGCCACCGGGGGAAGGCGGGAGAAGCGCGAGCAGTACTTC

clone_size: once
j_call: TRBJ2-7
v_call: TRBV12-3/TRBV12-4
d_call: TRBD2
cdr3_length: 13
cdr3_aa: CASTLGLAYEQYF
cdr3_nt: TGTGCCAGCACCCTGGGACTAGCGTACGAGCAGTACTTC

clone_size: NA
j_call: TRBJ2-6
v_call: TRBV7-3
d_call: NA
cdr3_length: 13
cdr3_aa: CASSPSGANVLTF
cdr3_nt: TGTGCCAGCAGCCCGTCTGGGGCCAACGTCCTGACTTTC

clone_size: NA
j_call: TRBJ1-2
v_call: TRBV9
d_call: NA
cdr3_length: 14
cdr3_aa: CASSVGAGDYGYTF
cdr3_nt: TGTGCCAGCAGCGTAGGGGCAGGGGACTATGGCTACACCTTC

clone_size: once
j_call: TRBJ1-5
v_call: TRBV6-5
d_call: NA
cdr3_length: 14
cdr3_aa: CASQTNFGGQPQHF
cdr3_nt: TGTGCCAGCCAGACAAACTTCGGGGGTCAGCCCCAGCATTTT

clone_size: NA
j_call: TRBJ2-1
v_call: TRBV7-8
d_call: NA
cdr3_length: 16
cdr3_aa: CASSPRLPSDYNEQFF
cdr3_nt: TGTGCCAGCAGCCCGCGACTACCCTCGGATTACAATGAGCAGTTCTTC

clone_size: NA
j_call: TRBJ1-5
v_call: TRBV4-1
d_call: NA
cdr3_length: 15
cdr3_aa: CASSQDRGLDQPQHF
cdr3_nt: TGCGCCAGCAGCCAAGACAGGGGTTTGGATCAGCCCCAGCATTTT

clone_size: NA
j_call: TRBJ2-3
v_call: TRBV19
d_call: NA
cdr3_length: 14
cdr3_aa: CASSISVGTDTQYF
cdr3_nt: TGTGCCAGTAGTATCTCTGTGGGCACAGATACGCAGTATTTT

clone_size: NA
j_call: TRBJ2-2
v_call: TRBV5-1
d_call: NA
cdr3_length: 14
cdr3_aa: CASSLDGNTGELFF
cdr3_nt: TGCGCCAGCAGCCTTGACGGCAACACCGGGGAGCTGTTTTTT

clone_size: NA
j_call: TRBJ2-5
v_call: TRBV10-3
d_call: NA
cdr3_length: 13
cdr3_aa: CAIGWGEEETQYF
cdr3_nt: TGTGCCATCGGGTGGGGGGAAGAAGAGACCCAGTACTTC

clone_size: once
j_call: TRBJ2-7
v_call: TRBV27
d_call: TRBD1
cdr3_length: 15
cdr3_aa: CASSLPGQGACEQYF
cdr3_nt: TGTGCCAGCAGTCTCCCGGGACAGGGGGCGTGCGAGCAGTACTTC

clone_size: NA
j_call: TRBJ1-1
v_call: TRBV6-6
d_call: TRBD1
cdr3_length: 16
cdr3_aa: CASSTGTGRRNTEAFF
cdr3_nt: TGTGCCAGCAGTACCGGGACAGGGAGAAGGAACACTGAAGCTTTCTTT

clone_size: NA
j_call: TRBJ1-1
v_call: TRBV11-2
d_call: TRBD1
cdr3_length: 14
cdr3_aa: CASSFERQGAQAFF
cdr3_nt: TGTGCCAGCAGCTTCGAGCGACAGGGGGCCCAAGCTTTCTTT

clone_size: NA
j_call: TRBJ1-2
v_call: TRBV29-1
d_call: TRBD1
cdr3_length: 12
cdr3_aa: CSATTGAYGYTF
cdr3_nt: TGCAGCGCTACGACAGGGGCCTATGGCTACACCTTC

clone_size: NA
j_call: TRBJ2-4
v_call: TRBV5-4
d_call: TRBD2
cdr3_length: 17
cdr3_aa: CASSSPAGDLAKNIQYF
cdr3_nt: TGTGCCAGCAGCTCCCCGGCGGGGGACCTAGCCAAAAACATTCAGTACTTC

clone_size: few
j_call: TRBJ2-3
v_call: TRBV1
d_call: NA
cdr3_length: 12
cdr3_aa: CTSAGAERTQYF
cdr3_nt: TGCACCAGTGCCGGAGCGGAGAGAACGCAGTATTTT